This T cell receptor beta chain comes out of a study of long-term antiretroviral therapy in people with HIV. The overall study: Samples collected earliest predate the 2015 immediate-ART recommendation by about a decade. Study findings and constraints: Post-ART, diversity grew, though it stayed under transplant donor control levels.

Sequencing relied on immunoSEQ assay v3.0, run at survey level. Sequencing was performed with immunoSEQ multiplex PCR; in TCRdb, only in-frame clones are kept and a portion is missing. The top ten clones hold under 6.5% of a sample with 37,000 or so clones, 80% of them seen once. A word on this clone: Its cognate antigen is unknown.

In germline, CDR1 is MDHEN, CDR2 SYDVKM. The V end lost 8 bases, the J end lost 4 bases, and 23 bases lay between the germline ends. CDR3 length: 16 amino acids. Every one of the donors gave at least one pre-ART PBMC sample and at least two post-ART PBMC samples. It was in the United States that all participants with HIV were treated. The chain has TRBV28 and TRBJ1-1, with TRBD1 as a possible D gene (5 bases). This sample comprised unsorted PBMCs, obtained 3.4 years after starting antiretroviral therapy. The receptor comes from a man aged 30 to 39 with HIV. CDR3 coding DNA: TGTGCCAGCCAACCTTTCGGGGCAAATGCGGGCACTGAAGCTTTCTTT. It encodes CASQPFGANAGTEAFF. Full variable domain (rest looked up from reference TRBV28 and TRBJ1-1): DVKVTQSSRYLVKRTGEKVFLECVQDMDHENMFWYRQDPGLGLRLIYFSYDVKMKEKGDIPEGYSVSREKKERFSLILESASTNQTSMYLCASQPFGANAGTEAFFGQGTRLTVV.